This T cell receptor beta chain was documented in a study of CD8+ T cells in alopecia areata (dated by TCRdb to 2016 to 2019). About the full investigation: The treated patients took part in an open-label pilot trial in which moderate-to-severe alopecia areata was treated with oral tofacitinib at 5 to 10 mg twice daily. Tofacitinib was given for 6 to 18 months, followed by 6 months of follow-up off drug to assess delayed response and recurrence. Disease severity in treated patients was measured with the SALT score, which quantifies the percentage of affected scalp surface area. In both human patients and the C3H/HeJ mouse model, the study applied high-throughput TCRbeta sequencing to look at T cell clonal expansion in alopecia areata. Scalp tissue and sorted CD4+ and CD8+ peripheral blood T cells from patchy and totalis/universalis alopecia areata patients and from healthy controls were covered by human TCRbeta sequencing. Biopsies were taken from tofacitinib-treated patients at baseline and at 4 and 24 weeks of treatment, and a later scalp biopsy was taken in several of the tofacitinib-treated patients. Scalp clonality was compared among normal scalp (n=4), patchy alopecia areata scalp (n=8), and alopecia totalis/universalis scalp (n=8). RNA was obtained with the PAXgene miRNA kit for fixed scalp, the miRNeasy kit for PBMCs, and the RNeasy kit for mouse skin. Amplification of TCRbeta CDR3 regions was done by immunoSEQ multiplex PCR using 35 Vbeta forward primers and 13 Jbeta reverse primers. The paper's findings and limits, for the study overall: Unlike mouse skin, where gammadelta T cells dominate, normal human skin contains resident alphabeta T cells that get sequenced too, which complicates analysis of the scalp TCR repertoire. Compared with normal scalp, lesional scalp had higher clonality and more expanded CD8+ clones, particularly in alopecia totalis/universalis, a pattern that suggests antigenic drive. During tofacitinib treatment, many expanded lesional clones remained in scalp and blood, and this persistence may partly explain relapse after treatment is stopped. Tofacitinib significantly decreased scalp clonality and the number of expanded CD8+ clones among the top 100 scalp clones. TCR sequences shared between patients were less clear than in mice, possibly partly because of HLA diversity in the patient population. Because the treated cohort was small and had only one nonresponder, larger studies are needed to examine links between baseline CD8+ expansion and response.

Of note for this clone: Its antigen specificity is not known. The input lacks base qualities; no much larger clone sits a single base away.

The receptor library was made with the immunoSEQ multiplex PCR assay. RNA was extracted from all samples and reverse transcribed into cDNA, which served as template for TCR sequencing. SuperScript III was used to make first-strand cDNA, primed with a 2:1 mix of oligo-dT and random hexamers. A synthetic immune receptor repertoire was used to assess amplification bias, and residual bias was removed computationally. In the original analysis: Raw reads were preprocessed for error removal, and CDR3 was defined according to IMGT conventions as running from the conserved cysteine to phenylalanine. Clonality was calculated as 1 minus Shannon entropy normalized by log2 of the number of productive unique TCRs. CD4 or CD8 identity of scalp clones was inferred by cross-referencing scalp TCRbeta sequences with sorted blood CD4 and CD8 repertoires. TCRdb mirrors the immuneACCESS table, restricted to in-frame sequences. Some clones are absent from its copies; in checked studies, under half trace to an unresolved V gene, and the reason for the others is unknown. For V, J and clone size, that table is used; D and trimming come from the DNA. Present in this sample are under 350,000 clones, roughly 60% of which were seen just once. 1.8% of the sample is held by the ten biggest clonotypes.

Taken with the paper, the label for time point translates to: roughly 24 weeks on oral tofacitinib. The treatment or condition tag for this specimen amounts to: oral pan-JAK inhibitor, 5-10 mg twice daily. Peripheral blood and lesional scalp punch biopsies were obtained from patients with alopecia areata. PBMCs were separated by density centrifugation and stained for CD3, CD4 and CD8, after which CD4+ and CD8+ T cells were sorted on a FACSAria. The source was CD4+ T cells sorted from blood, collected at week 24, from a patient treated with tofacitinib. The receptor comes from a human donor with alopecia areata.

In nucleotide form, the sequence is TGCAGCGTTGATAGACAGTCCTACGAGCAGTACTTC. It translates to CSVDRQSYEQYF. The V and J genes are TRBV29-1 and TRBJ2-7; the D gene is possibly TRBD1, with 5 bases matching. The germline V gene sets CDR1 to SQVTM and CDR2 to ANQGSEA. Inclusive of the bounding cysteine and phenylalanine, the CDR3 is 12 residues long. Just the 36-base CDR3 DNA is kept, in frame starting at base 1. The V end loses 3 bases and the J end loses 1 base, and a stretch of 7 bases separates them.